This T cell receptor beta chain appears in the sequencing data of a study of shared clonotypes between healthy human individuals. Subsets obtained from CD4+ cells comprised CD45RA+ naive and CD45RA-negative memory cells. Broader study findings: Deeper or shallower sequencing was expected to change how clonotypes are shared among donors. Among non-shared clonotypes, generation probabilities were lower than among those shared by all four donors. Generally, naive subsets came out with larger estimated richness than memory subsets.

In regard to this clone: Its specificity is not known.

The assay was immunoSEQ multiplex PCR, and TCRdb's table has in-frame clones only and misses some. In the table there are 950,000 to 1,100,000 clones, under 80% of which are singletons. CDR1 is SGHRS and CDR2 is YFSETQ in the germline V gene. This CDR3 comprises 15 residues. Unmatched junction bases numbered 4, after V lost 0 bases and J lost 3 bases. Sequencing was done on a sample of memory CD4+ T cells sorted from blood. Subset defined: CD45RA-negative fraction. The chain is built from TRBV5-1 and TRBJ2-7; TRBD1 matches at 9 bases. The TCR was taken from a man between 18 and 29 years old in good health. CDR3 nucleotide sequence: TGCGCCAGCAGCTTGGAGGTGGGACAGGGCTACGAGCAGTACTTC. Its protein is CASSLEVGQGYEQYF.